These 6 T cell receptor beta chains came from one sample sequenced in a study of T cells in Graves' hyperthyroidism and ophthalmopathy (dated by TCRdb to about 2019). The library was generated by multiplex PCR. The reads were generated on an Illumina HiSeq 2000. Amplification of TCR beta CDR3 regions was carried out from RNA transcripts. The first round of RT-PCR for the TCR CDR3 was performed with the HTBI primer set and the Qiagen OneStep RT-PCR kit. TCRdb ran its own pipeline on the public reads, namely fastp trimming at Q25 and MiXCR clone calling, and kept in-frame beta chains. Each entry merges the rows of one CDR3 protein and shows their most common DNA and genes. The table for this sample lists roughly 700,000 distinct CDR3 sequences; 35% of them were counted only once. 30% to 40% of the sample is in the top ten clones. The sequenced sample was blood. The receptors were gathered from a woman aged 40 to 50 with Graves' hyperthyroidism.

This clonotype appeared a few times. The chain couples TRBV28 to TRBJ1-5, with TRBD1 as a possible D gene (6 bases). Germline values: CDR1 MDHEN, CDR2 SYDVKM. V was shortened by 3 bases and J by 7 bases, with 16 bases between the two germline ends. The CDR3 runs 15 residues. CDR3 DNA sequence: TGTGCCAGCAGTTTCTTTGGGGGAAGGGGGCAGCCCCAGCATTTT. Translation gives CASSFFGGRGQPQHF.

Only a few counts were recorded for this clonotype. V usage is TRBV11-1 and J usage is TRBJ2-2; D gene ambiguous. Germline lookup yields CDR1 SGHAT and CDR2 FQDESV (reference sequence). V lost 5 bases, J lost 1 base, and 11 bases lay in between. The length of the CDR3 is 15 residues. The CDR3 DNA reads as TGTGCCAGCAGCCAACGAGGACGGAACACCGGGGAGCTGTTTTTT. Residues: CASSQRGRNTGELFF.

In this sample, this clonotype turned up many times. The rearrangement links TRBV5-8 to TRBJ1-2; no clear D gene. CDR1 SGHTS and CDR2 YDEGEE come from the germline V gene. V was clipped by 2 bases and J by 6 bases, with 14 bases between them. This CDR3 is 14 amino acids long. The DNA for the CDR3 is TGTGCCAGCAGCTTAGGGCCAGGCGAGCATGGCTACACCTTC. Amino acids: CASSLGPGEHGYTF. Supplemented by reference TRBV5-8 and TRBJ1-2, the full variable domain reads EAGVTQSPTHLIKTRGQQATLRCSPISGHTSVYWYQQALGLGLQFLLWYDEGEERNRGNFPPRFSGRQFPNYSSELNVNALELEDSALYLCASSLGPGEHGYTFGSGTRLTVV.

Points on this clonotype: A much larger clone is a single base away; this may be a read error. The chain links TRBV12-3 or TRBV12-4 to TRBJ2-5; unclear D gene. Deletions cut 6 bases from V and 4 bases from J, with 15 bases between. CDR3 length: 14 amino acids. The CDR3 DNA reads as TGTGCCAGCAGAGGTACAGCCCCCCGAGAGACCCAGTACTTC. This sequence encodes CASRGTAPRETQYF.

This clonotype appeared a single time. For the CDR3, the DNA is TGTGCCAGCAGTCGGACTAGCGGGAGGTGGGACGAGCAGTACTTC. It codes for CASSRTSGRWDEQYF. The rearrangement links TRBV6-5 to TRBJ2-7; TRBD2 agrees at 14 bases. Per the germline V gene, CDR1 is MNHEY and CDR2 is SVGAGI. The CDR3 contains 15 residues. V gave up 5 bases and J gave up 5 bases; unmatched junction bases: 5.

Only a few counts were recorded for this clonotype. CDR3 bases: TGTGCCAGCAGCTTAGGGGGGGTTAGGAAAACTGAAGCTTTCTTT. Translated, it gives CASSLGGVRKTEAFF. The gene calls are TRBV7-6 and TRBJ1-1; TRBD1 might be the D (5 bases). Trimming removed 1 base at V and 5 bases at J, with 14 bases between. Germline V gene lookup returns CDR1 SGHVS and CDR2 FNYEAQ. The CDR3 consists of 15 residues.